The rows below give T cell receptor beta chains drawn from one sample of a study of Ad26.COV2.S vaccination and SARS-CoV-2 variants. The method was immunoSEQ multiplex PCR; TCRdb's version includes in-frame clones alone and lacks a portion of them. The data contain a few hundred thousand clones, 83% of them singletons. The sample was peripheral blood, taken in a trial of Ad26.COV2.S vaccine versus placebo. These receptors were collected from a person between 18 and 60 years old who received the Ad26.COV2.S COVID-19 vaccine or a placebo. CDR3s include the opening cysteine and the closing phenylalanine or tryptophan. The D gene is left open where the match is weak.

TRBJ1-4 | TRBV28 | 16 | TRBD1 | CASSRPGGAANEKLFF
TRBJ1-1 | TRBV6-5 | 13 | . | CASRPGQQMGAFF
TRBJ2-7 | TRBV15 | 13 | TRBD2 | CATKRGRGYEQYF
TRBJ2-7 | TRBV30 | 12 | TRBD1 | CAWSVDRDEQYF
TRBJ2-1 | TRBV7-6 | 15 | . | CASSPRVDGGNEQFF
TRBJ1-1 | TRBV14 | 14 | TRBD1 | CASSPVSGTGTTFF
TRBJ1-2 | TRBV10-1 | 17 | TRBD1 | CASSGIWTGTPYYGYTF
TRBJ1-2 | TRBV20-1 | 11 | . | CSARSRIGYTF
TRBJ2-1 | TRBV4-1 | 17 | . | CASSQGSRGALYNEQFF
TRBJ2-5 | TRBV7-3 | 12 | . | CASSFLGGTQYF
TRBJ2-6 | TRBV27 | 14 | . | CASSFITGANVLTF
TRBJ1-6 | TRBV28 | 14 | . | CASRGDTYNSPLHF
TRBJ2-2 | TRBV14 | 15 | . | CASSQAAGATGELFF
TRBJ2-7 | TRBV11-2 | 15 | . | CASSSPNWNRYEQYF
TRBJ1-3 | TRBV9 | 16 | TRBD1 | CASSGSQGARGNTIYF
TRBJ2-3 | TRBV5-6 | 12 | . | CASSLAEDTQYF
TRBJ1-4 | TRBV6-6 | 11 | . | CASTLNEKLFF
TRBJ1-2 | TRBV6-2/TRBV6-3 | 14 | . | CASSYRNEGYGYTF
TRBJ2-1 | TRBV9 | 14 | TRBD1 | CASSEDRVGNEQFF
TRBJ2-3 | TRBV6-6 | 15 | . | CASSYGGAGTDTQYF
TRBJ2-6 | TRBV5-1 | 15 | . | CASSRTGTGANVLTF
TRBJ2-7 | TRBV7-6 | 14 | . | CASSLALQGYEQYF
TRBJ2-7 | TRBV5-1 | 13 | . | CASSWNYGDEQYF
TRBJ2-3 | TRBV11-3 | 14 | TRBD2 | CASSRGGITDTQYF
TRBJ1-1 | TRBV6-5 | 14 | . | CASSYNREATEAFF
TRBJ2-7 | TRBV2 | 14 | . | CASSPHGPSYEQYF
TRBJ2-5 | TRBV6-5 | 14 | . | CASSRRFGGETQYF
TRBJ2-1 | TRBV7-2 | 14 | TRBD1 | CASGDRSSYNEQFF
TRBJ2-7 | TRBV29-1 | 12 | TRBD2 | CSAGTGGYEQYF
TRBJ2-1 | TRBV14 | 14 | . | CASSQWVGDNEQFF
TRBJ2-3 | TRBV5-1 | 16 | TRBD2 | CASSFQGTPGGDTQYF
TRBJ2-2 | TRBV4-2 | 16 | . | CASSQRNRAVTGELFF
TRBJ1-1 | TRBV19 | 13 | TRBD1 | CASSWQGDTEAFF
TRBJ2-5 | TRBV14 | 13 | TRBD1 | CASSQDRGETQYF
TRBJ2-7 | TRBV13 | 15 | TRBD2 | CASRIRTSVSYEQYF
TRBJ2-1 | TRBV4-3 | 19 | . | CASSQEGGGALGSYNEQFF
TRBJ1-5 | TRBV9 | 14 | . | CASSVGMESQPQHF
TRBJ1-1 | TRBV25-1 | 13 | . | CASSESGYTEAFF
TRBJ1-2 | TRBV7-2 | 17 | TRBD1 | CASSLPGQGPANYGYTF
TRBJ2-7 | TRBV5-1 | 17 | . | CASSLTPAGPISYEQYF
TRBJ1-5 | TRBV2 | 14 | TRBD1 | CASSERTGRQPQHF
TRBJ2-4 | TRBV14 | 12 | . | CASSQNEDIQYF
TRBJ2-7 | TRBV12-5 | 19 | . | CASGLTNNVPGSSSYEQYF
TRBJ2-5 | TRBV5-1 | 14 | TRBD2 | CASSRSGGAEAQYF
TRBJ1-2 | TRBV2 | 14 | . | CASSEDWSGYGYTF